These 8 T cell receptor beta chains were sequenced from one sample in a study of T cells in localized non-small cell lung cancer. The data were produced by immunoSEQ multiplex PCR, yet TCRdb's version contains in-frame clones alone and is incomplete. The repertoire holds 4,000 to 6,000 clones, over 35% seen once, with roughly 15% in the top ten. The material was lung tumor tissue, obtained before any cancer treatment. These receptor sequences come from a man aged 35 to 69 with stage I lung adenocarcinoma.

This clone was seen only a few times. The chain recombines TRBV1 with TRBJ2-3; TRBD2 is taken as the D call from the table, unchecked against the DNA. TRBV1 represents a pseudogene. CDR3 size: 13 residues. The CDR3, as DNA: TGCGCCAGCAGCCTGCGATCCGCAGATACGCAGTATTTT. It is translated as CASSLRSADTQYF.

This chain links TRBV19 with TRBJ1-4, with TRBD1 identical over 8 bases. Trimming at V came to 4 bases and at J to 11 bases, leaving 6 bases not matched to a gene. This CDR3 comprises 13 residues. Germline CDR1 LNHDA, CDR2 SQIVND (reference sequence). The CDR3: CASSKGQALKLFF. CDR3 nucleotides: TGTGCCAGTAGTAAGGGACAGGCCCTGAAACTGTTTTTT.

Here the CDR3 reads CASSMGMIGDYGYTF. As DNA, the CDR3 is TGTGCCAGTAGTATGGGGATGATTGGCGACTATGGCTACACCTTC. The chain links TRBV19 to TRBJ1-2; unclear D gene. Germline CDR1 is LNHDA and CDR2 is SQIVND (reference sequence). V gave up 3 bases and J gave up 3 bases, with 14 bases separating them. This CDR3 region has 15 residues.

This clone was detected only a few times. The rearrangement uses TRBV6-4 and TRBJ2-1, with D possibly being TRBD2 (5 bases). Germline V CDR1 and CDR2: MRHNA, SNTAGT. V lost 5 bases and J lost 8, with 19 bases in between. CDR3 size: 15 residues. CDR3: CASSYIPGGSDEQFF. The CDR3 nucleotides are TGTGCCAGCAGTTACATTCCCGGAGGTAGTGATGAGCAGTTCTTC.

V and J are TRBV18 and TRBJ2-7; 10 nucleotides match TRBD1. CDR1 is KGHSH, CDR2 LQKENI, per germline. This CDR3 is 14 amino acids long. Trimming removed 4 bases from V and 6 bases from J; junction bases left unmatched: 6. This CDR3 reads CASSQGDRGLEQYF. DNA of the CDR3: TGTGCCAGCTCACAGGGAGACAGGGGGCTCGAGCAGTACTTC.

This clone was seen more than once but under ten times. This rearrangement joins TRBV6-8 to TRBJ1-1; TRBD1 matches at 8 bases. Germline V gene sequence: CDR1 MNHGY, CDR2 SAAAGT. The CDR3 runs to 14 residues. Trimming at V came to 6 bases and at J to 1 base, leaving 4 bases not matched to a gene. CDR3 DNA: TGTGCCAGCAGCAAAGACAGGGGGAACACTGAAGCTTTCTTT. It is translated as CASSKDRGNTEAFF.

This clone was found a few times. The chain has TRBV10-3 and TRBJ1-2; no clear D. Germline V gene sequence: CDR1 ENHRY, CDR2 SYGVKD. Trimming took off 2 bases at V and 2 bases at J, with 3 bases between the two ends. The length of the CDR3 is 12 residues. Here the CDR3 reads CAISEGNYGYTF. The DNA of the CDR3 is TGTGCCATCAGTGAGGGAAACTATGGCTACACCTTC.

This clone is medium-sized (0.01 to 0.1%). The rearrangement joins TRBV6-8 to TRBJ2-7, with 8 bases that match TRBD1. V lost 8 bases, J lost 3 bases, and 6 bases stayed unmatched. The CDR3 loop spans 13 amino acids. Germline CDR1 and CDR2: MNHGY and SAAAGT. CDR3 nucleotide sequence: TGTGCCAGCTATTTAGACAGGGGCTACGAGCAGTACTTC. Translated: CASYLDRGYEQYF.